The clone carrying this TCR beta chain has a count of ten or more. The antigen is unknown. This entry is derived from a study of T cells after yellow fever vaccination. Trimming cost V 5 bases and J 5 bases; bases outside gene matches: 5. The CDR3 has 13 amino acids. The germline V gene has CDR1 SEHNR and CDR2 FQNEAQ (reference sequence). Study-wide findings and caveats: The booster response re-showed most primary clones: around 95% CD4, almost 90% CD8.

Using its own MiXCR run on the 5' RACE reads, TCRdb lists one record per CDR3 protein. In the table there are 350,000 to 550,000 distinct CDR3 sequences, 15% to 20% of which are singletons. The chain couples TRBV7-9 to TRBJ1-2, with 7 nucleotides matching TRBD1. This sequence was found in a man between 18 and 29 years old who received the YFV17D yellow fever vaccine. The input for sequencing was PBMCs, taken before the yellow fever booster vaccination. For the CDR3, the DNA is TGTGCCAGCAGCCTTGGGACAGTTTATGGCTACACCTTC. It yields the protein CASSLGTVYGYTF.